The rows below give T cell receptor beta chains drawn from one sample of a study of T cells in Graves' hyperthyroidism and ophthalmopathy. Via MiXCR, TCRdb re-called the multiplex PCR reads, giving one row per CDR3 protein. The data contain fewer than 350,000 distinct CDR3 sequences, 21% of them singletons. Sequenced input: blood. The origin of the receptors is a woman aged 45-65 years with Graves' hyperthyroidism. CDR3s include the opening cysteine and the closing phenylalanine or tryptophan. Fields, in order: D gene, V gene, J gene, clone size, CDR3 protein, CDR3 DNA. D genes are given only for firm matches. Size is stated for part of the rows, as once, few or many counts, or as a class when the clone is expanded.

D: .
V: TRBV20-1
J: TRBJ2-7
size: .
CDR3: CSGISVWDGTEQYF
DNA: TGCAGTGGAATCTCGGTTTGGGATGGGACTGAGCAGTACTTC

D: TRBD2
V: TRBV10-3
J: TRBJ2-2
size: many
CDR3: CAISDQLATKTGELFF
DNA: TGTGCCATCAGTGACCAACTAGCGACTAAAACCGGGGAGCTGTTTTTT

D: .
V: TRBV20-1
J: TRBJ1-2
size: .
CDR3: CSARDTGNGYTF
DNA: TGCAGTGCTAGAGACACAGGGAATGGCTACACCTTC

D: .
V: TRBV28
J: TRBJ1-6
size: .
CDR3: CASSLSQAYSPLHF
DNA: TGTGCCAGCAGTTTATCGCAGGCATATTCACCCCTCCACTTT

D: .
V: TRBV6-9
J: TRBJ2-7
size: .
CDR3: CANSYGGYEQYF
DNA: TGTGCCAACAGTTACGGGGGCTACGAGCAGTACTTC

D: .
V: TRBV12-3/TRBV12-4
J: TRBJ2-7
size: .
CDR3: CASSQEPGGNEQYF
DNA: TGTGCCAGCAGCCAAGAGCCAGGGGGGAACGAGCAGTACTTC

D: .
V: TRBV5-6
J: TRBJ2-3
size: .
CDR3: CASSFWGAIDTDTQYF
DNA: TGTGCCAGCAGCTTTTGGGGGGCGATAGACACAGATACGCAGTATTTT

D: TRBD1
V: TRBV9
J: TRBJ2-2
size: few
CDR3: CASSTPPGTANTGELFF
DNA: TGTGCCAGCAGCACACCCCCCGGGACAGCGAACACCGGGGAGCTGTTTTTT

D: TRBD2
V: TRBV5-1
J: TRBJ2-5
size: few
CDR3: CASSTGTTNKETQYF
DNA: TGCGCCAGCAGCACCGGGACTACGAACAAGGAGACCCAGTACTTC

D: TRBD2
V: TRBV5-1
J: TRBJ2-1
size: many
CDR3: CASSLTSGVSYNEQFF
DNA: TGCGCCAGCAGCTTGACTAGCGGTGTTTCCTACAATGAGCAGTTCTTC

D: .
V: TRBV20-1
J: TRBJ2-4
size: many
CDR3: CSANLAVAKNIQYF
DNA: TGCAGTGCCAATTTAGCGGTAGCCAAAAACATTCAGTACTTC

D: .
V: TRBV27
J: TRBJ1-1
size: many
CDR3: CASSLGPGPNTEAFF
DNA: TGTGCCAGCAGTTTAGGGCCGGGACCTAACACTGAAGCTTTCTTT

D: .
V: TRBV11-2
J: TRBJ1-1
size: many
CDR3: CASSSPVPLTNTEAFF
DNA: TGTGCCAGCAGCTCACCCGTCCCACTAACGAACACTGAAGCTTTCTTT

D: .
V: TRBV7-9
J: TRBJ2-5
size: many
CDR3: CASSLVGKETQYF
DNA: TGTGCCAGCAGCTTAGTCGGAAAAGAGACCCAGTACTTC

D: .
V: TRBV4-2
J: TRBJ2-4
size: many
CDR3: CASGSGDLAKNIQYF
DNA: TGTGCCAGCGGCTCAGGGGACTTAGCCAAAAACATTCAGTACTTC

D: TRBD1
V: TRBV6-1
J: TRBJ1-4
size: few
CDR3: CASSVQGPREKLFF
DNA: TGTGCCAGCAGTGTACAGGGGCCTAGAGAAAAACTGTTTTTT

D: .
V: TRBV7-9
J: TRBJ2-7
size: few
CDR3: CASSRGQTDEQYF
DNA: TGTGCCAGCAGCCGGGGACAAACCGACGAGCAGTACTTC

D: .
V: TRBV4-1
J: TRBJ1-1
size: few
CDR3: CASSRLRQDTEAFF
DNA: TGCGCCAGCAGCCGATTGCGGCAGGACACTGAAGCTTTCTTT

D: .
V: TRBV20-1
J: TRBJ2-5
size: many
CDR3: CSATGSGQETQYF
DNA: TGCAGTGCTACCGGGAGCGGGCAAGAGACCCAGTACTTC

D: TRBD2
V: TRBV5-1
J: TRBJ2-1
size: many
CDR3: CASSLEGGRAYQQFF
DNA: TGCGCCAGCAGCTTGGAGGGCGGGAGGGCCTACCAGCAGTTCTTC

D: TRBD1
V: TRBV4-1
J: TRBJ1-1
size: .
CDR3: CASSQSVTGSPEAFF
DNA: TGCGCCAGCAGCCAGTCCGTGACAGGGAGCCCTGAAGCTTTCTTT

D: .
V: TRBV5-4
J: TRBJ2-1
size: few
CDR3: CASSFKMRTIKYSYDEQFF
DNA: TGTGCCAGCAGCTTCAAGATGCGTACCATTAAATACTCCTACGATGAGCAGTTCTTC

D: TRBD2
V: TRBV11-3
J: TRBJ2-1
size: .
CDR3: CASSLPGASGGLSEQFF
DNA: TGTGCCAGCAGCTTACCAGGGGCTAGCGGGGGGCTGAGTGAGCAGTTCTTC

D: .
V: TRBV12-3/TRBV12-4
J: TRBJ1-1
size: .
CDR3: CASTQQALTTGTEAFF
DNA: TGTGCCAGCACCCAGCAGGCGCTAACTACGGGCACTGAAGCTTTCTTT

D: .
V: TRBV7-9
J: TRBJ2-4
size: many
CDR3: CASSLQGAKNIQYF
DNA: TGTGCCAGCAGCTTACAGGGGGCCAAAAACATTCAGTACTTC

D: TRBD2
V: TRBV11-2
J: TRBJ2-1
size: .
CDR3: CASSLGLAGTEQFF
DNA: TGTGCCAGCAGCTTAGGACTAGCGGGCACCGAGCAGTTCTTC

D: .
V: TRBV4-1
J: TRBJ1-5
size: .
CDR3: CASIDNPQQGERESNQPQHF
DNA: TGCGCCAGCATCGATAACCCGCAACAGGGCGAGCGGGAAAGCAATCAGCCCCAGCATTTT

D: .
V: TRBV30
J: TRBJ1-5
size: .
CDR3: CAWSVSYQPQHF
DNA: TGTGCCTGGAGTGTTTCCTATCAGCCCCAGCATTTT

D: TRBD1
V: TRBV27
J: TRBJ1-2
size: few
CDR3: CASGRQGDVYGYTF
DNA: TGTGCCAGCGGAAGACAGGGGGACGTCTATGGCTACACCTTC

D: .
V: TRBV28
J: TRBJ1-5
size: .
CDR3: CASISPSSNQPQHF
DNA: TGTGCCAGCATTTCGCCTTCCAGCAATCAGCCCCAGCATTTT

D: .
V: TRBV12-3/TRBV12-4
J: TRBJ1-6
size: .
CDR3: CASSFRGNLHSPLHF
DNA: TGTGCCAGCAGTTTCAGGGGAAACCTACATTCACCCCTCCACTTT

D: TRBD1
V: TRBV20-1
J: TRBJ1-2
size: many
CDR3: CSAVRTGALGNGYTF
DNA: TGCAGTGCGGTGAGGACAGGGGCATTAGGGAATGGCTACACCTTC

D: TRBD1
V: TRBV6-1
J: TRBJ1-6
size: many
CDR3: CAVSDPGQGSSPLHF
DNA: TGTGCCGTCAGTGATCCGGGACAGGGGTCTTCACCCCTCCACTTT

D: .
V: TRBV2
J: TRBJ2-3
size: few
CDR3: CASRRRGQASTDTQYF
DNA: TGTGCCAGCAGGAGGCGCGGGCAGGCCAGCACAGATACGCAGTATTTT

D: .
V: TRBV29-1
J: TRBJ2-5
size: once
CDR3: CSSTFLAGQETQYF
DNA: TGCAGCTCAACCTTCCTGGCGGGGCAAGAGACCCAGTACTTC

D: TRBD2
V: TRBV7-6
J: TRBJ2-3
size: .
CDR3: CASSLTSGGTQYF
DNA: TGTGCCAGCAGCTTGACTAGCGGGGGTACGCAGTATTTT

D: .
V: TRBV2
J: TRBJ1-2
size: many
CDR3: CASSGQNYGYTF
DNA: TGTGCCAGCAGTGGCCAGAACTATGGCTACACCTTC

D: .
V: TRBV4-1
J: TRBJ2-7
size: .
CDR3: CASSHGGFYEQYF
DNA: TGCGCCAGCAGCCACGGGGGCTTCTACGAGCAGTACTTC

D: .
V: TRBV28
J: TRBJ2-7
size: once
CDR3: CASSLWDTYEQYF
DNA: TGTGCCAGCAGTTTATGGGATACCTACGAGCAGTACTTC

D: TRBD1
V: TRBV10-3
J: TRBJ1-5
size: few
CDR3: CAIRDRGNQPQHF
DNA: TGTGCCATCAGGGACAGGGGAAATCAGCCCCAGCATTTT

D: .
V: TRBV28
J: TRBJ2-2
size: many
CDR3: CASSLQQFTGELFF
DNA: TGTGCCAGCAGTTTACAGCAATTCACCGGGGAGCTGTTTTTT

D: .
V: TRBV5-1
J: TRBJ1-1
size: many
CDR3: CASSLEQGGTEAFF
DNA: TGCGCCAGCAGCTTGGAACAGGGTGGCACTGAAGCTTTCTTT

D: .
V: TRBV28
J: TRBJ1-1
size: .
CDR3: CASTEGVAEAFF
DNA: TGTGCCAGCACCGAGGGGGTGGCAGAAGCTTTCTTT

D: .
V: TRBV7-2
J: TRBJ2-7
size: .
CDR3: CASSLEKSTSYEQYF
DNA: TGTGCCAGCAGCTTAGAGAAGAGTACCTCCTACGAGCAGTACTTC

D: .
V: TRBV10-3
J: TRBJ1-1
size: .
CDR3: CAISRQVMDTEAFF
DNA: TGTGCCATCAGCCGACAGGTTATGGACACTGAAGCTTTCTTT

D: TRBD2
V: TRBV27
J: TRBJ2-1
size: few
CDR3: CASSLSGTSLYNEQFF
DNA: TGTGCCAGCAGTTTGTCCGGGACTAGCCTCTACAATGAGCAGTTCTTC

D: TRBD1
V: TRBV7-9
J: TRBJ2-2
size: .
CDR3: CASSPLGGTGENTGELFF
DNA: TGTGCCAGCAGCCCTTTAGGGGGGACAGGGGAAAACACCGGGGAGCTGTTTTTT

D: TRBD1
V: TRBV7-2
J: TRBJ2-6
size: few
CDR3: CASSSPRTGLKETNVLTF
DNA: TGCGCCAGCAGCTCTCCCAGGACAGGGCTGAAAGAAACCAACGTCCTGACTTTC

D: .
V: TRBV28
J: TRBJ2-5
size: .
CDR3: CASSLRGTLYF
DNA: TGTGCCAGCAGTTTAAGGGGGACTTTGTACTTC

D: TRBD1
V: TRBV20-1
J: TRBJ1-6
size: many
CDR3: CSAREAGTVNSPLHF
DNA: TGCAGTGCTAGAGAGGCCGGGACAGTTAATTCACCCCTCCACTTT

D: .
V: TRBV12-5
J: TRBJ2-2
size: .
CDR3: CASGSMLAGELFF
DNA: TGTGCTAGTGGTTCGATGCTGGCCGGGGAGCTGTTTTTT

D: .
V: TRBV11-3
J: TRBJ2-1
size: .
CDR3: CASSLPPPVGNEQFF
DNA: TGTGCCAGCAGCCTCCCCCCACCGGTGGGCAATGAGCAGTTCTTC

D: .
V: TRBV11-2
J: TRBJ2-1
size: many
CDR3: CASSYTGLSYNEQFF
DNA: TGTGCCAGCAGCTATACAGGGCTATCCTACAATGAGCAGTTCTTC

D: TRBD1
V: TRBV29-1
J: TRBJ2-7
size: many
CDR3: CSVGTGGWYEQYF
DNA: TGCAGCGTTGGGACAGGGGGCTGGTACGAGCAGTACTTC

D: TRBD2
V: TRBV2
J: TRBJ2-5
size: .
CDR3: CASSLTSGRGETQYF
DNA: TGTGCCAGCAGTTTGACTAGCGGGAGAGGAGAGACCCAGTACTTC

D: TRBD1
V: TRBV11-2
J: TRBJ2-1
size: many
CDR3: CASRGTGGNEQFF
DNA: TGTGCCAGCAGGGGGACAGGGGGGAATGAGCAGTTCTTC